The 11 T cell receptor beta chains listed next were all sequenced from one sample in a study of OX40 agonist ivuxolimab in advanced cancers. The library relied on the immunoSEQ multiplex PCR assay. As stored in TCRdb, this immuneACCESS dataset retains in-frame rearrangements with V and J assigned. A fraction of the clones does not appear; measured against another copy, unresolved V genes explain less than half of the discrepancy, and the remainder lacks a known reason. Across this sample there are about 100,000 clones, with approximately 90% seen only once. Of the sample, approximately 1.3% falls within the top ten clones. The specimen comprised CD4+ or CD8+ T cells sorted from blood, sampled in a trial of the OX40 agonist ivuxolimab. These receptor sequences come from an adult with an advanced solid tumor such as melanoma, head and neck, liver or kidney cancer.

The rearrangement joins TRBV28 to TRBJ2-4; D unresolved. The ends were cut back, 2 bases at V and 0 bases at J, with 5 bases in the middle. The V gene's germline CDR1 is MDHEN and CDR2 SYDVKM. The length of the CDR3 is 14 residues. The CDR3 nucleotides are TGTGCCAGCAGTTTACAGCCAGCCAAAAACATTCAGTACTTC. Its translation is CASSLQPAKNIQYF.

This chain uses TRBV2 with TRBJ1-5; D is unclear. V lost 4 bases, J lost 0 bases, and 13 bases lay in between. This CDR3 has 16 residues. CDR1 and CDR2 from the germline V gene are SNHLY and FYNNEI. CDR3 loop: CASSGYIGISNQPQHF. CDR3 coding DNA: TGTGCCAGCAGTGGATACATTGGGATTAGCAATCAGCCCCAGCATTTT.

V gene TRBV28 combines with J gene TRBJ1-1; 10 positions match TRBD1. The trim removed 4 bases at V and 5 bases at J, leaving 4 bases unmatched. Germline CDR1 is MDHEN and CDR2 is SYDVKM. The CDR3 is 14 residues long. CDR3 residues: CASSSWTGGTEAFF. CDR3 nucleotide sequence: TGTGCCAGCAGTTCTTGGACAGGGGGGACTGAAGCTTTCTTT.

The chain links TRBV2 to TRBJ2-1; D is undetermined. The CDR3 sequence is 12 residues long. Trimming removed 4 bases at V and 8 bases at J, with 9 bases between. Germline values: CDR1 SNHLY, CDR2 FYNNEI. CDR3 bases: TGTGCCAGCAGTGTGGACCGCCATGAGCAGTTCTTC. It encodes CASSVDRHEQFF.

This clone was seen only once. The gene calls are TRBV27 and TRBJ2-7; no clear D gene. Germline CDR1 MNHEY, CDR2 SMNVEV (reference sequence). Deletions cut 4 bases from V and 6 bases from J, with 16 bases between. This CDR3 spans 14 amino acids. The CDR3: CASSSGSRGGEQYF. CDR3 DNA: TGTGCCAGCAGTTCCGGGTCTAGAGGTGGCGAGCAGTACTTC.

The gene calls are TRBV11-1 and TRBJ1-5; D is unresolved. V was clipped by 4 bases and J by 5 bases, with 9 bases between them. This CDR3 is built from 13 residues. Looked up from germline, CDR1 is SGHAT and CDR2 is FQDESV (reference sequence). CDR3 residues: CASSSTTHQPQHF. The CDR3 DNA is TGTGCCAGCAGCTCGACCACGCATCAGCCCCAGCATTTT.

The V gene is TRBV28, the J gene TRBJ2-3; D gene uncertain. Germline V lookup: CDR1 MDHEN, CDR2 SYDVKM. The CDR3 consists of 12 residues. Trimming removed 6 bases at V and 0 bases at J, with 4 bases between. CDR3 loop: CASRPSTDTQYF. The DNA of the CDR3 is TGTGCCAGCAGACCCAGCACAGATACGCAGTATTTT.

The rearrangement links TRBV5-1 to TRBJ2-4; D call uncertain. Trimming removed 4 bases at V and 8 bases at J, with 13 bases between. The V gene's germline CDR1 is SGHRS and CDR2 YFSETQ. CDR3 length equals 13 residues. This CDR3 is CASSPVDGYIQYF. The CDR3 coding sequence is TGCGCCAGCAGCCCGGTGGATGGATACATTCAGTACTTC.

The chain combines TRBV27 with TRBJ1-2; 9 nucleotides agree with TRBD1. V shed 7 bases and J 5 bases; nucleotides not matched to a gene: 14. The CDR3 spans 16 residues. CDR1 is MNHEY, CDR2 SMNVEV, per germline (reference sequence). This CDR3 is CASTKRQGQGEYGYTF. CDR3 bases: TGTGCCAGCACTAAGCGCCAGGGACAGGGAGAATATGGCTACACCTTC.

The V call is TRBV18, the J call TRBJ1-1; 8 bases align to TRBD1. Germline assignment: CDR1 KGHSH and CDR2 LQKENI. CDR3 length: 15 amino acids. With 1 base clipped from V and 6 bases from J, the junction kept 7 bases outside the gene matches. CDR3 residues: CASSPRGQGLAEAFF. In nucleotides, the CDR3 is TGTGCCAGCTCACCACGCGGACAGGGATTAGCTGAAGCTTTCTTT. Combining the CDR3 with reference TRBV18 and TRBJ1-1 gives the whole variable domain NAGVMQNPRHLVRRRGQEARLRCSPMKGHSHVYWYRQLPEEGLKFMVYLQKENIIDESGMPKERFSAEFPKEGPSILRIQQVVRGDSAAYFCASSPRGQGLAEAFFGQGTRLTVV.

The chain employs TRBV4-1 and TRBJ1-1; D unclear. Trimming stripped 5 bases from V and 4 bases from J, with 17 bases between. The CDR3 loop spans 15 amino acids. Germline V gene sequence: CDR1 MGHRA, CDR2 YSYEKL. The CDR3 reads CASSYQAGFGTEAFF. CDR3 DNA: TGCGCCAGCAGCTATCAGGCGGGGTTCGGCACTGAAGCTTTCTTT.